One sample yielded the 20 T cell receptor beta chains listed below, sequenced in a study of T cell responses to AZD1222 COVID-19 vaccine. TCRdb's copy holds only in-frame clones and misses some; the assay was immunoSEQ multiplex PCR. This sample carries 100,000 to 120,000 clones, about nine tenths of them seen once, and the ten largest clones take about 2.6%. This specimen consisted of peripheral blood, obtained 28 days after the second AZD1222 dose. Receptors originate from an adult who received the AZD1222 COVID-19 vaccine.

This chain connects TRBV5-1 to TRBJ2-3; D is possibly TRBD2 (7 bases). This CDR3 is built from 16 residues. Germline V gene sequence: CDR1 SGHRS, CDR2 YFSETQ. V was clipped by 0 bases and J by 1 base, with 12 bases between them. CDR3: CASSLGGGDGTDTQYF. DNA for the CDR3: TGCGCCAGCAGCTTGGGAGGGGGGGACGGCACAGATACGCAGTATTTT.

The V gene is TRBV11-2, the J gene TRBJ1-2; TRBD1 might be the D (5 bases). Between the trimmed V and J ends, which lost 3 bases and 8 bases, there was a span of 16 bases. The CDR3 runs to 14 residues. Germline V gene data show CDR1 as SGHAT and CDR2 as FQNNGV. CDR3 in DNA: TGTGCCAGCAGCTTTAGGGGAGTGGATTTGGGCTACACCTTC. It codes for CASSFRGVDLGYTF.

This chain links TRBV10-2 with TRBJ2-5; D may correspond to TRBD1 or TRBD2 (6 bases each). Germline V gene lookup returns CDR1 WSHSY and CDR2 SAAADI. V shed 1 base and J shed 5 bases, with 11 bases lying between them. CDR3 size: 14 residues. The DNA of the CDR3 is TGCGCCAGCAGTGAGTTCGGAGGGGGGGAGACCCAGTACTTC. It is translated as CASSEFGGGETQYF.

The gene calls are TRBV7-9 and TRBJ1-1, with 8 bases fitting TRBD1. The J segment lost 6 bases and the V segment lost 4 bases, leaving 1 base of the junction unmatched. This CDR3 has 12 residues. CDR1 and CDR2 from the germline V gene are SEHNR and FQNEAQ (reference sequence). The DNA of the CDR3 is TGTGCCAGCAGCTCGACAGGGGCTGAAGCTTTCTTT. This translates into CASSSTGAEAFF.

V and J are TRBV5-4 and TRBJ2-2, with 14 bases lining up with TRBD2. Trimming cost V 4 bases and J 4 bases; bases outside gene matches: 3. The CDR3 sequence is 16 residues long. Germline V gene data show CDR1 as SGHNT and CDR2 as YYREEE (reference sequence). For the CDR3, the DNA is TGTGCCAGCAGCGGGACTAGCGGGGGTGTCACCGGGGAGCTGTTTTTT. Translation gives CASSGTSGGVTGELFF.

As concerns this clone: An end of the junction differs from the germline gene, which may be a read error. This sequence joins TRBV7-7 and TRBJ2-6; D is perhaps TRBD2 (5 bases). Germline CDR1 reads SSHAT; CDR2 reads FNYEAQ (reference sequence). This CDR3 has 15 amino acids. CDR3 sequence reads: CASSQLEAGANVLTF. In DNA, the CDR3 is TGTGCTAGCAGCCAACTAGAAGCTGGGGCCAACGTCCTGACTTTC.

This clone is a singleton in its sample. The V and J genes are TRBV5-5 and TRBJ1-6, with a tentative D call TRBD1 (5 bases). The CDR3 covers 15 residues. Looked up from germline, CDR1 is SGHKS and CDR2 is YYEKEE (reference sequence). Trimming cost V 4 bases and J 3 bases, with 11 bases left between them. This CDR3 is CASSDRTRYNSPLHF. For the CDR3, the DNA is TGTGCCAGCAGCGACCGGACACGCTATAATTCACCCCTCCACTTT.

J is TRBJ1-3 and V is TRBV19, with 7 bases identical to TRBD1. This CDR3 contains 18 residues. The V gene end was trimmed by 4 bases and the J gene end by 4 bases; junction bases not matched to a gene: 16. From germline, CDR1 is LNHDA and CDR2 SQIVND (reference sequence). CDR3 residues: CASSKAGTAVLVGNTIYF. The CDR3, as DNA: TGTGCCAGTAGTAAGGCGGGGACAGCGGTTCTCGTCGGAAACACCATATATTTT.

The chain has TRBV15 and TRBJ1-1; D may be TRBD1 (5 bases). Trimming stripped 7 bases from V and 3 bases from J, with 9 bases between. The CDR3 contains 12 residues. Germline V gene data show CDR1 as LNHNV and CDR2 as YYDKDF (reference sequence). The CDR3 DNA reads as TGTGCCACCAATTTGGGGCACACTGAAGCTTTCTTT. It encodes CATNLGHTEAFF.

DNA for the CDR3: TGTGCCAGCCACCCATGGGGGGCTGACTATGGCTACACCTTC. The encoded protein is CASHPWGADYGYTF. The genes are TRBV28 and TRBJ1-2; D is perhaps TRBD1 (6 bases). The CDR3 runs to 14 residues. The V end lost 8 bases, the J end lost 3 bases, and 16 bases lay between the germline ends. Germline lookup yields CDR1 MDHEN and CDR2 SYDVKM.

In nucleotides, the CDR3 is TGTGCCAGCAGCCCGGACTCCCACCCTAGCACAGATACGCAGTATTTT. As protein: CASSPDSHPSTDTQYF. This chain links TRBV7-9 with TRBJ2-3, with D perhaps TRBD2 (5 bases). The CDR3 is 16 residues long. CDR1 SEHNR and CDR2 FQNEAQ come from the germline V gene (reference sequence). V was clipped by 5 bases and J by 0 bases, with 15 bases between them.

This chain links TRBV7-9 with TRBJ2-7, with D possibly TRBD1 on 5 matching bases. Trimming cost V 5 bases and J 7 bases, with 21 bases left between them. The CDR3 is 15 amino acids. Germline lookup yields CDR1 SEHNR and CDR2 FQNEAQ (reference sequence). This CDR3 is CASSQGVISAGEQYF. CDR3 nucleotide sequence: TGTGCCAGCAGCCAAGGGGTGATTTCGGCAGGGGAGCAGTACTTC.

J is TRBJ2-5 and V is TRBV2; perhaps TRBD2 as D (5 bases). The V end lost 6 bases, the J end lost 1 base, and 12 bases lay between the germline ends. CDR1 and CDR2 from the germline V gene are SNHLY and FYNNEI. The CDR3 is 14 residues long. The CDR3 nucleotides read TGTGCCAGCAGCTTGAGGGCCCGCCAAGAGACCCAGTACTTC. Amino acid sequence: CASSLRARQETQYF.

The CDR3 reads CATSDPRDSPYEQYF. Here the CDR3 DNA reads TGTGCCACCAGTGACCCCCGGGACAGCCCCTACGAGCAGTACTTC. J is TRBJ2-7 and V is TRBV24-1; 7 bases are a match to TRBD1. The CDR3 runs to 15 residues. The germline V gene has CDR1 KGHDR and CDR2 SFDVKD. V shed 4 bases, J shed 2 bases, and the junction held 7 bases outside the gene matches.

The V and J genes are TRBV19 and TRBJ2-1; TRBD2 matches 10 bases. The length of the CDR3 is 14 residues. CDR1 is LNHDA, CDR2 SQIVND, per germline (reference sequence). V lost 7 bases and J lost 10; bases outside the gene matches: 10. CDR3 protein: CASNWGLASGEQFF. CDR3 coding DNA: TGTGCCAGTAACTGGGGACTAGCGTCAGGGGAGCAGTTCTTC. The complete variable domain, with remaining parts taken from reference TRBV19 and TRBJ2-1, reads DGGITQSPKYLFRKEGQNVTLSCEQNLNHDAMYWYRQDPGQGLRLIYYSQIVNDFQKGDIAEGYSVSREKKESFPLTVTSAQKNPTAFYLCASNWGLASGEQFFGPGTRLTVL.

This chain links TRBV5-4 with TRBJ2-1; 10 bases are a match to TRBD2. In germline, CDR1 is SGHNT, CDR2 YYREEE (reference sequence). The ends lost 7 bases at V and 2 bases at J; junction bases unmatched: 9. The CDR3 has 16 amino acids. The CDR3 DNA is TGTGCCAGCGTAGCGGGGGGCCCGTATACCTACAATGAGCAGTTCTTC. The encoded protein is CASVAGGPYTYNEQFF.

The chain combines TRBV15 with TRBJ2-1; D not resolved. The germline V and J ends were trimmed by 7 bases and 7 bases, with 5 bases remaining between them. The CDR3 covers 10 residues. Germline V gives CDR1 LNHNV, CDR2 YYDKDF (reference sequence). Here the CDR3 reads CATISNEQFF. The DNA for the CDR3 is TGTGCCACCATCAGTAATGAGCAGTTCTTC.

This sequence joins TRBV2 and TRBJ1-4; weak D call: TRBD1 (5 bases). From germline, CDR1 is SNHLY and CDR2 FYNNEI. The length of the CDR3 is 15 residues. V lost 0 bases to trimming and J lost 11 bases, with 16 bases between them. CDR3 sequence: CASSEAGGTPGKLFF. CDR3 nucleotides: TGTGCCAGCAGTGAAGCGGGGGGGACCCCAGGTAAACTGTTTTTT.

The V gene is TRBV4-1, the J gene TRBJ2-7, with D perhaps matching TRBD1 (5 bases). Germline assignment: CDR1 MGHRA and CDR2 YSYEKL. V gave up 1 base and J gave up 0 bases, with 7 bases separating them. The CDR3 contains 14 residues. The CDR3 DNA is TGCGCCAGCAGCCAAGGACAGTTCTCCTACGAGCAGTACTTC. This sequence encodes CASSQGQFSYEQYF.

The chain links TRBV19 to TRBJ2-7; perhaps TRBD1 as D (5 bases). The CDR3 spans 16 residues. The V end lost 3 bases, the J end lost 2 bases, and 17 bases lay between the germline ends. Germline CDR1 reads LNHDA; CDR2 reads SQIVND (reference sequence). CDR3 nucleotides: TGTGCCAGTAGTATCCTCAGTGGGGCTCCGACCTACGAGCAGTACTTC. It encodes CASSILSGAPTYEQYF. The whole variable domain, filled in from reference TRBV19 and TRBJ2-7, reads DGGITQSPKYLFRKEGQNVTLSCEQNLNHDAMYWYRQDPGQGLRLIYYSQIVNDFQKGDIAEGYSVSREKKESFPLTVTSAQKNPTAFYLCASSILSGAPTYEQYFGPGTRLTVT.